These T cell receptor beta chains were read from a single sample in a study of glioma-infiltrating T cells after dendritic cell vaccination. The table came from immunoSEQ multiplex PCR; TCRdb's copy has only in-frame clones and leaves some out. This sample yields fewer than 110,000 clones, of which around 81% are seen a single time; approximately 12% belongs to the top ten. The source was blood, collected before dendritic cell vaccination. Receptors originate from a human donor with glioblastoma. Both conserved end residues are part of each CDR3. The D gene is left open where the match is weak. Clone size, where shown, is once, few, many, or a class for clones that have expanded.

CDR3: CASSYDTGFTEAFF
DNA: TGTGCCAGCAGCTACGATACAGGGTTCACTGAAGCTTTCTTT
V: TRBV6-5
D: .
size: .
J: TRBJ1-1

CDR3: CASSLPGNYGYTF
DNA: TGTGCCAGCAGCTTGCCAGGGAACTATGGCTACACCTTC
V: TRBV5-6
D: .
size: once
J: TRBJ1-2

CDR3: CASSLDRTGDAEAFF
DNA: TGTGCCAGCAGTTTGGATCGGACAGGGGACGCTGAAGCTTTCTTT
V: TRBV27
D: TRBD1
size: .
J: TRBJ1-1

CDR3: CASRTGEWDEQFF
DNA: TGTGCCAGCAGGACAGGGGAATGGGATGAGCAGTTCTTC
V: TRBV27
D: TRBD1
size: many
J: TRBJ2-1

CDR3: CAWSVAGGWEQYF
DNA: TGTGCCTGGAGTGTAGCGGGCGGTTGGGAGCAGTACTTC
V: TRBV30
D: .
size: .
J: TRBJ2-7

CDR3: CATSGPNTEAFF
DNA: TGTGCCACCAGTGGGCCGAACACTGAAGCTTTCTTT
V: TRBV6-7
D: .
size: few
J: TRBJ1-1

CDR3: CASSVAQGSSYEQYF
DNA: TGTGCCAGCAGTGTAGCACAGGGTAGCTCCTACGAGCAGTACTTC
V: TRBV6-4
D: .
size: .
J: TRBJ2-7

CDR3: CASSMTSAADTQYF
DNA: TGTGCCAGCAGCATGACTAGTGCGGCAGATACGCAGTATTTT
V: TRBV5-5
D: .
size: once
J: TRBJ2-3

CDR3: CASRPGTAGNTIYF
DNA: TGTGCCAGCAGGCCAGGGACAGCTGGAAACACCATATATTTT
V: TRBV25-1
D: TRBD1
size: .
J: TRBJ1-3

CDR3: CASSTGLTGETQYF
DNA: TGCGCCAGCAGCACAGGATTGACGGGAGAGACCCAGTACTTC
V: TRBV5-1
D: .
size: .
J: TRBJ2-5

CDR3: CASSAAGGHNSPLHF
DNA: TGTGCCAGTAGTGCCGCCGGGGGGCATAATTCACCCCTCCACTTT
V: TRBV19
D: .
size: .
J: TRBJ1-6

CDR3: CASSQGAGEQFF
DNA: TGTGCCAGTAGCCAGGGGGCGGGTGAGCAGTTCTTC
V: TRBV19
D: TRBD1
size: .
J: TRBJ2-1

CDR3: CASSSQGTGELFF
DNA: TGTGCCAGCAGTTCACAGGGTACCGGGGAGCTGTTTTTT
V: TRBV28
D: .
size: few
J: TRBJ2-2

CDR3: CASSPGGLGEKLFF
DNA: TGTGCCAGCAGCCCCGGAGGGCTAGGGGAAAAACTGTTTTTT
V: TRBV7-2
D: .
size: .
J: TRBJ1-4

CDR3: CASSIDLASAQYF
DNA: TGTGCCAGTAGTATAGATCTAGCGAGCGCGCAGTATTTT
V: TRBV19
D: .
size: .
J: TRBJ2-3

CDR3: CASSAPTAGNEQFF
DNA: TGTGCCAGTAGTGCCCCCACGGCGGGAAATGAGCAGTTCTTC
V: TRBV19
D: .
size: .
J: TRBJ2-1

CDR3: CASSVHIQGNYGYTF
DNA: TGTGCCAGTAGTGTTCACATACAGGGTAACTATGGCTACACCTTC
V: TRBV19
D: .
size: .
J: TRBJ1-2

CDR3: CATSRNRGSNEKLFF
DNA: TGTGCCACCAGCAGAAATAGGGGTTCTAATGAAAAACTGTTTTTT
V: TRBV15
D: .
size: once
J: TRBJ1-4

CDR3: CASSNWGGNNEQFF
DNA: TGTGCCAGCAGTAACTGGGGAGGTAACAATGAGCAGTTCTTC
V: TRBV5-6
D: .
size: .
J: TRBJ2-1

CDR3: CSASGGRGYTF
DNA: TGCAGTGCCTCGGGTGGTCGGGGCTACACCTTC
V: TRBV20-1
D: .
size: .
J: TRBJ1-2

CDR3: CASRLSGLHYEQYF
DNA: TGTGCCAGCAGACTATCGGGACTCCACTACGAGCAGTACTTC
V: TRBV28
D: .
size: .
J: TRBJ2-7

CDR3: CASTLIGLTSGVNTEAFF
DNA: TGTGCCAGCACCCTTATCGGACTGACGAGTGGGGTGAACACTGAAGCTTTCTTT
V: TRBV7-9
D: .
size: .
J: TRBJ1-1

CDR3: CASSLDRETYEQYF
DNA: TGCGCCAGCAGCTTGGACAGGGAGACCTACGAGCAGTACTTC
V: TRBV5-1
D: .
size: once
J: TRBJ2-7

CDR3: CASSTGQRLHTEAFF
DNA: TGTGCCAGCAGCACGGGACAGCGGTTGCACACTGAAGCTTTCTTT
V: TRBV7-2
D: TRBD1
size: .
J: TRBJ1-1

CDR3: CAREHEQYF
DNA: TGTGCCAGGGAGCACGAGCAGTACTTC
V: TRBV11-3
D: .
size: .
J: TRBJ2-7

CDR3: CASSFQGQGSRLPQETQYF
DNA: TGTGCCAGTAGTTTCCAGGGACAGGGTAGTAGGCTGCCCCAAGAGACCCAGTACTTC
V: TRBV19
D: TRBD1
size: .
J: TRBJ2-5

CDR3: CASSQGTSGGLQETQYF
DNA: TGTGCCAGCAGCCAGGGGACTAGCGGGGGTCTCCAAGAGACCCAGTACTTC
V: TRBV4-2
D: TRBD2
size: few
J: TRBJ2-5

CDR3: CASSFHLGTGEVKLFF
DNA: TGTGCCAGCAGTTTTCACCTCGGGACAGGGGAGGTAAAACTGTTTTTT
V: TRBV6-6
D: TRBD1
size: .
J: TRBJ1-4

CDR3: CASSSKRGGPLPNTGELFF
DNA: TGCGCCAGCAGCTCTAAGCGGGGGGGCCCCCTCCCGAACACCGGGGAGCTGTTTTTT
V: TRBV5-1
D: TRBD2
size: .
J: TRBJ2-2

CDR3: CASSLGTGTTETQYF
DNA: TGTGCCAGCAGCCTCGGGACAGGGACAACGGAGACCCAGTACTTC
V: TRBV7-6
D: TRBD1
size: .
J: TRBJ2-5

CDR3: CASRRIVDRANTEAFF
DNA: TGCGCCAGCAGACGGATCGTAGACAGGGCGAACACTGAAGCTTTCTTT
V: TRBV4-1
D: TRBD1
size: .
J: TRBJ1-1